Shown below are 23 T cell receptor beta chains from a single sample sequenced in a study of T cell clonality in common variable immunodeficiency. This table comes from immunoSEQ multiplex PCR, and its TCRdb copy is limited to in-frame clones, with some not included. The sample has fewer than 75,000 clones, none seen only once. Sequenced: peripheral blood mononuclear cells. The receptors come from a person aged 18 to 70 in good health.

This clone was seen at least ten times. The read ends 3 residues before the CDR3 terminus; that terminus is restored from the germline J gene. V usage is TRBV7-2 and J usage is TRBJ1-1, with D possibly matching TRBD1 (5 bases). The CDR3 runs 13 residues. The V gene's germline CDR1 is SGHTA and CDR2 FQGNSA. V was pared by 5 bases and J by 1 base, with 8 bases between. The CDR3 loop is CASSRGQNTEAFF. Incomplete CDR3 DNA: TGTGCCAGCAGCCGTGGACAGAACACTGAA.

This clone showed up many times. The read ends 3 residues shy of where the CDR3 ends; the end is completed using the germline J gene. The J gene is TRBJ2-1, the V gene TRBV5-6; TRBD2 might be the D (6 bases). CDR3 length: 15 residues. V was pared by 3 bases and J by 3 bases, with 13 bases between. CDR1 is SGHDT, CDR2 YYEEEE, per germline. The DNA read from the CDR3 is TGTGCCAGCAGCTCCATTAGCGGCTTCTACAATGAG. Protein product: CASSSISGFYNE. The whole CDR3 protein reads CASSSISGFYNEQFF. The full variable domain, completed using reference TRBV5-6 and TRBJ2-1, is DAGVTQSPTHLIKTRGQQVTLRCSPKSGHDTVSWYQQALGQGPQFIFQYYEEEERQRGNFPDRFSGHQFPNYSSELNVNALLLGDSALYLCASSSISGFYNEQFFGPGTRLTVL.

This clone was recorded many times. The read ends 3 residues shy of where the CDR3 ends; the end is completed using the germline J gene. The gene calls are TRBV13 and TRBJ1-6; D is ambiguous. The germline gives CDR1 PRHDT, CDR2 FYEKMQ (reference sequence). The V end was cut by 5 bases, the J end by 0 bases, with 11 bases between. This CDR3 comprises 16 residues. The covered CDR3 bases are TGTGCCAGCAGCCCCAGAGGCCGCTCCTATAATTCACCC. Encoded protein: CASSPRGRSYNSP. The full CDR3 protein is CASSPRGRSYNSPLHF.

This clone was counted at least ten times. A read error may account for a junction end that differs from germline. From the germline J gene comes the end of the CDR3, since the read stops 3 residues before it. The rearrangement uses TRBV7-7 and TRBJ2-1, with 10 bases fitting TRBD1. The CDR3 is 16 residues long. Germline loops: CDR1 SSHAT, CDR2 FNYEAQ (reference sequence). CDR3 bases read: TGTGCTAGCAGCGCCTCGACAGGGGGCTATTACAATGAG. Translation gives CASSASTGGYYNE. The complete CDR3 protein is CASSASTGGYYNEQFF. The entire variable domain, with the rest obtained from reference TRBV7-7 and TRBJ2-1, is as follows: GAGVSQSPRYKVTKRGQDVTLRCDPISSHATLYWYQQALGQGPEFLTYFNYEAQPDKSGLPSDRFSAERPEGSISTLTIQRTEQRDSAMYRCASSASTGGYYNEQFFGPGTRLTVL.

In its sample, this clone was seen many times. With the read ending 3 residues before the CDR3 end, the germline J gene is used to fill in that end. The chain combines TRBV5-1 with TRBJ1-2; 8 bases match TRBD1. V trimming: 3 bases; J trimming: 2 bases; junction bases outside the gene matches: 6. From germline, CDR1 is SGHRS and CDR2 YFSETQ. CDR3 length equals 15 residues. CDR3 sequence: CASSYRTGTNYGYTF. Incomplete CDR3 DNA: TGCGCCAGCAGCTACCGGACAGGGACAAACTATGGC.

In its sample, this clone was seen many times. The read finishes 3 residues shy of the CDR3 end, and the germline J gene is used to complete it. V is TRBV20-1 and J is TRBJ1-2; 8 positions agree with TRBD1. This CDR3 region has 14 residues. The germline CDR1 and CDR2 sequences are DFQATT and SNEGSKA (reference sequence). V trimming: 0 bases; J trimming: 4 bases; junction bases outside the gene matches: 4. The sequenced part of the CDR3 DNA is TGCAGTGCTAGAGACGACAGGGGATTCTATGGC. Translated: CSARDDRGFYG. In full, the CDR3 is CSARDDRGFYGYTF.

The table lists this clone with a few counts. The read is 3 residues too short to cover the CDR3 end, so that end is filled in from the germline J gene. This chain uses TRBV5-1 with TRBJ2-7, with D perhaps matching TRBD1 (5 bases). This CDR3 is built from 12 residues. Germline V gene data show CDR1 as SGHRS and CDR2 as YFSETQ. V was clipped by 4 bases and J by 6 bases, with 11 bases between them. This chain's CDR3 is CASSPWGLEQYF. The sequenced part of the CDR3 DNA is TGCGCCAGCAGCCCATGGGGCCTCGAG.

This clone was observed many times. The read falls 3 residues short of the CDR3 end, and the missing part is taken from the germline J gene. This chain uses TRBV11-2 with TRBJ1-4; D is perhaps TRBD1 (6 bases). Germline V gene data show CDR1 as SGHAT and CDR2 as FQNNGV. The V gene lost 5 bases and the J gene lost 2 bases, with 12 bases spanning the gap. The CDR3 runs 15 residues. Incomplete CDR3 DNA: TGTGCCAGCAGCCGCACAGGGTTGACTAATGAAAAA. It specifies CASSRTGLTNEK. The entire CDR3 is CASSRTGLTNEKLFF.

This clone was picked up many times. Read coverage stops 3 residues before the CDR3 terminus; the germline J gene supplies the remainder. V is TRBV20-1 and J is TRBJ1-1; 11 bases match TRBD1. Losses at the gene ends were 6 bases for V and 7 bases for J; bases not matched to a gene: 7. The CDR3 spans 13 residues. The germline V gene encodes CDR1 DFQATT and CDR2 SNEGSKA (reference sequence). The sequenced CDR3 bases are TGCAGTGCACGGGACAGGGGGTCCGGTGAA. This sequence encodes CSARDRGSGE. The whole CDR3 protein reads CSARDRGSGEAFF.

This clone has a count of ten or more. The CDR3 end is not reached by the read, which stops 3 residues before it; the germline J gene fills it in. This rearrangement joins TRBV18 to TRBJ2-7; D perhaps matches TRBD1 (8 bases). This CDR3 comprises 16 residues. Germline V gives CDR1 KGHSH, CDR2 LQKENI. V was clipped by 6 bases and J by 4 bases, with 22 bases between them. The CDR3 here is CASSPERTGGGYEQYF. The CDR3 bases that were read are TGTGCCAGCTCCCCGGAGCGCACAGGGGGAGGGTACGAG.

This clone was seen repeatedly, ten times or more. The DNA ends 3 residues before the CDR3 does, and the rest of the CDR3 is filled in from the germline J gene. V and J are TRBV2 and TRBJ2-7; TRBD1 is a possible D gene (6 bases). The CDR3 has 12 amino acids. The germline CDR1 and CDR2 sequences are SNHLY and FYNNEI. The ends were cut back, 7 bases at V and 6 bases at J, with 13 bases in the middle. CDR3 loop: CASTGVFTEQYF. The CDR3 bases that were read are TGTGCCAGCACAGGGGTCTTTACCGAG.

This clone was recorded at least ten times. The read ends 3 residues early relative to the CDR3; the germline J gene fills the gap. J is TRBJ2-1 and V is TRBV5-1; a weak D match, TRBD2 (6 bases). V lost 4 bases and J lost 1, with 9 bases in between. Germline V gene data show CDR1 as SGHRS and CDR2 as YFSETQ. The CDR3 runs to 14 residues. Here the CDR3 reads CASSPGGSYNEQFF. Incomplete CDR3 DNA: TGCGCCAGCAGCCCCGGGGGATCCTACAATGAG.

This clone occurred many times. The read comes to an end 3 residues before the CDR3 does, leaving the germline J gene to fill in the end. The rearrangement links TRBV28 to TRBJ2-1; 7 bases match TRBD2. The V gene end was trimmed by 3 bases and the J gene end by 0 bases; junction bases not matched to a gene: 8. Germline V gene sequence: CDR1 MDHEN, CDR2 SYDVKM. The CDR3 covers 17 residues. CDR3 DNA (partial): TGTGCCAGCAGTTTCCCCCTCGGCGGGAGCTCCTACAATGAG. Its translation is CASSFPLGGSSYNE. The whole CDR3 region reads CASSFPLGGSSYNEQFF.

There are many counts of this clone. With the read ending 3 residues before the CDR3 end, the germline J gene is used to fill in that end. The chain links TRBV5-1 to TRBJ2-2; TRBD1 agrees at 12 bases. J gave up 9 bases and V 1 base, and 4 bases lay outside the gene matches. The CDR3 length is 15 residues. In germline, CDR1 is SGHRS, CDR2 YFSETQ. Incomplete CDR3 DNA: TGCGCCAGCAGCTTGAGGGACAGGGGGCGCCGGGAG. Residues: CASSLRDRGRRE. The full-length CDR3 reads as CASSLRDRGRRELFF.

This clone was observed at least ten times. The CDR3 end lies 3 residues beyond the end of the read and is filled in from the germline J gene. J is TRBJ2-7 and V is TRBV7-3; D is perhaps TRBD1 (5 bases). The CDR3 loop spans 14 amino acids. The V gene's germline CDR1 is SGHTA and CDR2 FQGTGA. Trimming pared 2 bases from V and 3 bases from J, leaving 11 bases between. The CDR3 DNA, read in part, is TGTGCCAGCAGCTTATTACGCCAGGGCTACGAG. Protein product: CASSLLRQGYE. The whole CDR3 is CASSLLRQGYEQYF.

This clone was seen ten or more times. The read comes to an end 3 residues before the CDR3 does, leaving the germline J gene to fill in the end. The genes are TRBV5-8 and TRBJ2-1; 13 positions agree with TRBD2. The CDR3 runs 15 residues. From germline, CDR1 is SGHTS and CDR2 YDEGEE. Germline trimming cut 2 bases from V and 7 bases from J; bases unmatched to any gene: 3. The chain's CDR3 is CASSLGLAGVNEQFF. The part of the CDR3 DNA that was read is TGTGCCAGCAGCTTAGGACTAGCGGGAGTTAATGAG.

This clone was counted at least ten times. The read stops 3 residues short of the end of the CDR3; the missing end is completed from the germline J gene. The chain carries TRBV20-1 and TRBJ2-1, with 10 bases aligning to TRBD2. The ends lost 6 bases at V and 5 bases at J; junction bases unmatched: 7. Germline CDR1 and CDR2: DFQATT and SNEGSKA (reference sequence). This CDR3 contains 14 residues. CDR3 amino acids: CSAYLAGENNEQFF. The DNA read from the CDR3 is TGCAGTGCCTACCTAGCGGGGGAAAACAATGAG.

There are many counts of this clone. The sequence runs out 3 residues before the end of the CDR3; the remainder is reconstructed from the germline J gene. The chain couples TRBV2 to TRBJ2-5; TRBD2 agrees at 10 bases. Germline loops: CDR1 SNHLY, CDR2 FYNNEI. This CDR3 spans 18 amino acids. The ends lost 8 bases at V and 7 bases at J; junction bases unmatched: 22. The sequenced part of the CDR3 DNA is TGTGCCAGCTCCCCGAGTCCTAGCGGGAGTCCGGGGGTAGCGACC. Translated, it gives CASSPSPSGSPGVAT. In full, the CDR3 is CASSPSPSGSPGVATQYF.

This clone has at least ten counts. The read ends 3 residues shy of where the CDR3 ends; the end is completed using the germline J gene. The rearrangement joins TRBV5-1 to TRBJ1-5; TRBD1 matches 7 bases. Looked up from germline, CDR1 is SGHRS and CDR2 is YFSETQ. The CDR3 has 13 residues. V trimming: 4 bases; J trimming: 9 bases; junction bases outside the gene matches: 7. Incomplete CDR3 DNA: TGCGCCAGCAGCCTCGACCGACAGGGGCCC. Translating it yields CASSLDRQGP. The complete CDR3 reads CASSLDRQGPQHF.

This clone was counted many times. The read terminates 3 residues before the CDR3 end, so the remaining end is supplied by the germline J gene. This rearrangement joins TRBV11-2 to TRBJ2-3, with TRBD1 matching 7 bases. Germline values: CDR1 SGHAT, CDR2 FQNNGV. V was pared by 0 bases and J by 2 bases, with 2 bases of the junction left unmatched. This CDR3 comprises 15 residues. The CDR3 bases that were read are TGTGCCAGCAGCTTAGAGGGACAGTCCACAGATACG. Encoded protein: CASSLEGQSTDT. The entire CDR3 sequence reads CASSLEGQSTDTQYF.

This clone was observed many times. The read stops 3 residues short of the end of the CDR3; the missing end is completed from the germline J gene. The genes are TRBV12-3 or TRBV12-4 and TRBJ2-1; TRBD2 agrees at 10 bases. The CDR3 is 16 residues long. V trimming: 6 bases; J trimming: 8 bases; junction bases outside the gene matches: 13. CDR3 DNA (partial): TGTGCCAGCAGCCCCTCTCGGGGACTAGCGATCTATGAG. It translates to CASSPSRGLAIYE. The CDR3 in full is CASSPSRGLAIYEQFF.

This clone was observed at least ten times. Sequencing ends 3 residues short of the CDR3 end; the germline J gene provides the rest. The genes are TRBV30 and TRBJ2-7; 7 bases align to TRBD2. The V gene end was trimmed by 2 bases and the J gene end by 2 bases; junction bases not matched to a gene: 15. The length of the CDR3 is 17 residues. CDR1 is GTSNPN and CDR2 is SVGIG in the germline V gene (reference sequence). CDR3: CAWSPPPRLAVTYEQYF. The DNA read from the CDR3 is TGTGCCTGGAGTCCTCCACCTCGACTAGCTGTCACCTACGAG.

This clone was recorded many times. CDR3 DNA (partial): TGTGCCAGCAGCTACTTGAGCGGTCTAACAGATACG. As protein: CASSYLSGLTDT. The full CDR3 protein reads CASSYLSGLTDTQYF. J is TRBJ2-3 and V is TRBV7-9, with a tentative D call TRBD2 (5 bases). The CDR3 goes on 3 residues after the read ends, and that part is filled in from the germline J gene. V dropped 4 bases and J dropped 3 bases, with 14 bases sitting between them. Looked up from germline, CDR1 is SEHNR and CDR2 is FQNEAQ (reference sequence). The CDR3 extends over 15 amino acids.